This T cell receptor beta chain was recorded in a study of cytomegalovirus exposure and HLA in healthy donors. Study-level results: According to the study, about 180 TCR beta chains were cytomegalovirus-associated.

The trim removed 4 bases at V and 0 bases at J, leaving 10 bases unmatched. Germline V gene sequence: CDR1 LGHNA, CDR2 YSLEER. There are 18 residues in the CDR3. The primer mix had 60 Vbeta and 13 Jbeta primers. Here immunoSEQ multiplex PCR was the method, and the copy in TCRdb shows in-frame clones only, minus some. The profile shows more than 90,000 clones, roughly 80% of them singletons. On this clone itself: Its matching antigen is unknown.

The specimen sequenced was PBMCs. This chain uses TRBV4-3 with TRBJ2-3, with TRBD2 matching over 10 bases. The receptor was derived from a man aged 35 to 55 in good health and CMV-seropositive. The CDR3 protein is CASSLEATSGPSTDTQYF. The CDR3 DNA is TGCGCCAGCAGCCTAGAGGCGACTAGCGGGCCTAGCACAGATACGCAGTATTTT.